The 27 T cell receptor beta chains listed next were all sequenced from one sample in a study of cytomegalovirus exposure and HLA in healthy donors. Researchers ran the PCR with 60 Vbeta and 13 Jbeta primers. The protocol was immunoSEQ multiplex PCR, while the TCRdb copy is restricted to in-frame clones and leaves out a portion. The sample includes tens of thousands of clones, 55% to 70% of them seen just once. Sequencing input: PBMCs. Source of these receptors: a boy between 10 and 17 years old in good health and CMV-seropositive.

This clone is a singleton in its sample. This chain links TRBV6-1 with TRBJ1-6; 9 bases match TRBD1. This CDR3 has 15 residues. The trim removed 2 bases at V and 9 bases at J, leaving 5 bases unmatched. From germline, CDR1 is MNHNS and CDR2 SASEGT. CDR3 nucleotides: TGTGCCAGCAGTGAATTACAGGGGGCGAGTTCACCCCTCCACTTT. This sequence encodes CASSELQGASSPLHF.

The chain carries TRBV5-1 and TRBJ1-2; D ambiguous. This CDR3 is 14 amino acids long. CDR1 is SGHRS and CDR2 is YFSETQ in the germline V gene. V was trimmed by 0 bases and J by 6 bases, leaving 12 bases between them. CDR3 nucleotide sequence: TGCGCCAGCAGCTTGGAATGGGAGCAAGATGGCTACACCTTC. Translation: CASSLEWEQDGYTF.

This clone was seen at least ten times. This same CDR3 is encoded by further DNA sequences in the sample. The CDR3 loop is CASSLEGASYEQYF. Here the CDR3 DNA reads TGCGCCAGCAGCTTGGAGGGGGCCTCCTACGAGCAGTACTTC. V gene TRBV5-1 combines with J gene TRBJ2-7; TRBD1 matches 7 bases. V lost 0 bases, J lost 0 bases, and 0 bases stayed unmatched. This CDR3 spans 14 amino acids. Germline assignment: CDR1 SGHRS and CDR2 YFSETQ.

This chain uses TRBV30 with TRBJ2-5, with D maybe TRBD2 (5 bases). The J call may be wrong; the DNA end is better matched by TRBJ2-7. The CDR3 is made up of 14 amino acids. Germline CDR1 reads GTSNPN; CDR2 reads SVGIG (reference sequence). CDR3 nucleotide sequence: TGTGCCTGGAGTGGGAGGAGAATCGGGTACGAGCAGTACTTC. Its protein product is CAWSGRRIGYEQYF.

V gene TRBV9 combines with J gene TRBJ2-1; TRBD2 might be the D (6 bases). Germline V gene lookup returns CDR1 SGDLS and CDR2 YYNGEE. Trimming took 3 bases from V and 6 from J, leaving 19 bases between them. The CDR3 consists of 16 residues. CDR3 residues: CASSGGLQLDGNEQFF. In nucleotides, the CDR3 is TGTGCCAGCAGCGGGGGACTTCAGCTAGATGGCAATGAGCAGTTCTTC.

This chain connects TRBV5-1 to TRBJ1-4; TRBD1 might be the D (6 bases). This CDR3 spans 14 amino acids. Trimming removed 4 bases from V and 3 bases from J, with 10 bases in between. The V gene's germline CDR1 is SGHRS and CDR2 YFSETQ. CDR3 DNA sequence: TGCGCCAGCAGCCGGACAGCTGCTAATGAAAAACTGTTTTTT. It codes for CASSRTAANEKLFF.

This clone was found a few times. The V call is TRBV20-1, the J call TRBJ2-7; TRBD2 is a possible D gene (5 bases). The CDR3 has 11 residues. Germline V CDR1 and CDR2: DFQATT, SNEGSKA (reference sequence). The V gene lost 0 bases and the J gene lost 9 bases, with 9 bases spanning the gap. The CDR3 loop reads CSAREAGPQYF. DNA for the CDR3: TGCAGTGCTAGAGAGGCGGGCCCGCAGTACTTC.

This clone came up a few times. The chain recombines TRBV12-5 with TRBJ1-5; D is possibly TRBD1 (6 bases). Germline V gene lookup returns CDR1 LGHNT and CDR2 FRNRAP. There are 13 residues in the CDR3. V was cut by 0 bases and J by 6 bases, with 6 bases left in between. The CDR3 protein is CASGLVQGQPQHF. In DNA form, the CDR3 reads TGTGCTAGTGGTTTGGTACAGGGTCAGCCCCAGCATTTT.

The J gene is TRBJ1-1, the V gene TRBV11-2; 7 positions agree with TRBD1. Looked up from germline, CDR1 is SGHAT and CDR2 is FQNNGV. CDR3 length: 16 residues. V lost 5 bases and J lost 2; bases outside the gene matches: 11. Here the CDR3 DNA reads TGTGCCAGCAGCCCTCAAAAGTTAGGGGGCAACACTGAAGCTTTCTTT. This translates into CASSPQKLGGNTEAFF.

This clone turned up a few times. The chain couples TRBV27 to TRBJ2-5, with D maybe TRBD1 (6 bases). The germline CDR1 and CDR2 sequences are MNHEY and SMNVEV (reference sequence). The CDR3 contains 15 residues. V lost 6 bases, J lost 0 bases, and 14 bases lay in between. CDR3 nucleotides: TGTGCCAGCAGCCCACAAACAGGGTACCAAGAGACCCAGTACTTC. Amino acid sequence: CASSPQTGYQETQYF.

In its sample, this clone was seen a few times. This chain connects TRBV29-1 to TRBJ2-7; 11 bases agree with TRBD1. V trimming: 6 bases; J trimming: 3 bases; junction bases outside the gene matches: 4. There are 13 residues in the CDR3. Germline CDR1 is SQVTM and CDR2 is ANQGSEA. This CDR3 is CSVTGTGGYEQYF. The CDR3, as DNA: TGCAGCGTCACCGGGACAGGGGGCTACGAGCAGTACTTC.

CDR3 nucleotide sequence: TGTGCCACTCAACGGGGGGGCCAGGAAGATACGCAGTATTTT. Its protein product is CATQRGGQEDTQYF. This rearrangement joins TRBV6-1 to TRBJ2-3; 8 bases line up with TRBD2. Germline trimming cut 10 bases from V and 5 bases from J; bases unmatched to any gene: 11. This CDR3 is 14 amino acids long. Germline CDR1 reads MNHNS; CDR2 reads SASEGT.

V usage is TRBV7-2 and J usage is TRBJ2-5; possible D gene TRBD2, 6 bases. CDR3 length equals 15 residues. Germline lookup yields CDR1 SGHTA and CDR2 FQGNSA. Trimming shortened V by 4 bases and J by 1 base, and 13 bases separated the two germline ends. CDR3 loop: CASSSTFGGQETQYF. The DNA for the CDR3 is TGTGCCAGCAGCTCGACCTTCGGGGGCCAAGAGACCCAGTACTTC.

The gene calls are TRBV4-1 and TRBJ1-1; D is unclear. V shed 0 bases and J shed 13 bases, with 27 bases lying between them. Germline V gives CDR1 MGHRA, CDR2 YSYEKL. This CDR3 is built from 17 residues. In DNA, the CDR3 is TGCGCCAGCAGCCAAGACCCCCGGGAGGTCGTCAACCAGAAGCTTTTCTTT. Translation gives CASSQDPREVVNQKLFF.

A single count supports this clone. V and J are TRBV4-2 and TRBJ2-6; perhaps TRBD2 as D (7 bases). Trimming cost V 3 bases and J 2 bases, with 8 bases left between them. This CDR3 comprises 15 residues. Germline V CDR1 and CDR2: LGHNA, YNFKEQ. CDR3 nucleotides: TGTGCCAGCAGCCACGGGGGGCCTGGGGCCAACGTCCTGACTTTC. Protein sequence: CASSHGGPGANVLTF.

This chain links TRBV13 with TRBJ1-5, with 7 nucleotides matching TRBD1. The CDR3 length is 14 residues. The V gene's germline CDR1 is PRHDT and CDR2 FYEKMQ (reference sequence). The ends lost 4 bases at V and 5 bases at J; junction bases unmatched: 5. In DNA, the CDR3 is TGTGCCAGCAGCTCGGGACAGTACGATCAGCCCCAGCATTTT. Its protein product is CASSSGQYDQPQHF.

CDR3 DNA sequence: TGCGCCAGCAGCTTCCTAGCGGGGGGCAGGGGTGAGCAGTTCTTC. Protein: CASSFLAGGRGEQFF. V usage is TRBV5-1 and J usage is TRBJ2-1, with 11 bases that match TRBD2. CDR1 and CDR2 from the germline V gene are SGHRS and YFSETQ. Trimming cost V 2 bases and J 9 bases; bases outside gene matches: 7. This CDR3 has 15 residues.

The V gene is TRBV19, the J gene TRBJ1-2, with D perhaps matching TRBD1 (5 bases). V lost 6 bases and J lost 8, with 13 bases in between. Germline CDR1 and CDR2: LNHDA and SQIVND (reference sequence). The CDR3 spans 12 residues. CDR3 region: CASSPIGGGYTF. CDR3 coding DNA: TGTGCCAGTAGCCCCATCGGGGGAGGCTACACCTTC.

The V and J genes are TRBV30 and TRBJ1-4, with 9 bases matching TRBD1. Per germline, CDR1 GTSNPN and CDR2 SVGIG (reference sequence). V trimming: 3 bases; J trimming: 8 bases; junction bases outside the gene matches: 7. This CDR3 comprises 14 residues. CDR3 sequence: CAWRTGTGFEKLFF. DNA of the CDR3: TGTGCCTGGAGAACCGGGACAGGGTTCGAAAAACTGTTTTTT. The full variable domain, completed using reference TRBV30 and TRBJ1-4, is SQTIHQWPATLVQPVGSPLSLECTVEGTSNPNLYWYRQAAGRGLQLLFYSVGIGQISSEVPQNLSASRPQDRQFILSSKKLLLSDSGFYLCAWRTGTGFEKLFFGSGTQLSVL.

The V and J genes are TRBV20-1 and TRBJ2-1; D gene unclear. The CDR3 consists of 11 residues. Germline-derived CDR1 and CDR2 are DFQATT and SNEGSKA (reference sequence). V was trimmed by 6 bases and J by 6 bases, leaving 9 bases between them. This CDR3 is CSALSVNEQFF. CDR3 DNA: TGCAGTGCGCTTAGTGTCAATGAGCAGTTCTTC.

The chain couples TRBV29-1 to TRBJ2-7; tentatively, D is TRBD2 (6 bases). Trimming removed 4 bases at V and 1 base at J, with 11 bases between. The CDR3 totals 13 residues. Germline assignment: CDR1 SQVTM and CDR2 ANQGSEA. The CDR3 nucleotides read TGCAGCGTTGCGGCGGAGGGGTCCTACGAGCAGTACTTC. It yields the protein CSVAAEGSYEQYF.

This clone was observed once. Here the CDR3 reads CAWSSTDFLSGEQYF. The CDR3, as DNA: TGTGCCTGGAGTTCCACGGACTTCCTCTCGGGCGAGCAGTACTTC. V gene TRBV30 combines with J gene TRBJ2-7; TRBD2 is a possible D gene (5 bases). Germline V gives CDR1 GTSNPN, CDR2 SVGIG (reference sequence). The V and J ends lost 2 bases and 6 bases respectively, with 20 bases between them. CDR3 length: 15 residues.

J is TRBJ2-1 and V is TRBV2, with D uncertain. V lost 6 bases and J 8 bases, leaving 17 bases between the germline ends. The CDR3 is made up of 14 amino acids. Germline-derived CDR1 and CDR2 are SNHLY and FYNNEI. CDR3 DNA sequence: TGTGCCAGCAGATTTGACTCTCAACCCGATGAGCAGTTCTTC. The encoded protein is CASRFDSQPDEQFF.

Concerning this clone itself: Within the sample, other DNA sequences also encode this same CDR3. V is TRBV5-1 and J is TRBJ2-2; 9 bases map to TRBD1. The CDR3 sequence is 16 residues long. Germline loops: CDR1 SGHRS, CDR2 YFSETQ. V trimming: 4 bases; J trimming: 3 bases; junction bases outside the gene matches: 7. The CDR3 bases are TGCGCCAGCAGCCCAGGACAGGGGCCCGACACCGGGGAGCTGTTTTTT. It encodes CASSPGQGPDTGELFF.

The chain uses TRBV4-1 and TRBJ2-1, with a weak D call TRBD1 (6 bases). The CDR3 spans 18 residues. Germline CDR1 MGHRA, CDR2 YSYEKL. Trimming pared 2 bases from V and 0 bases from J, leaving 17 bases between. Here the CDR3 DNA reads TGCGCCAGCAGCCAAACCGACAGGCCCGGAATCTCCTACAATGAGCAGTTCTTC. Translated: CASSQTDRPGISYNEQFF.

The chain carries TRBV6-1 and TRBJ1-2; 8 nucleotides line up with TRBD1. After removal of 3 bases from V and 8 bases from J, the junction contained 5 bases not matched to a gene. This CDR3 is built from 13 residues. Germline V gives CDR1 MNHNS, CDR2 SASEGT. The DNA of the CDR3 is TGTGCCAGCAGTGAGAGCAGGGGGCTGGGCTACACCTTC. Protein product: CASSESRGLGYTF.

The chain uses TRBV10-3 and TRBJ2-1, with D hard to call. The ends were cut back, 3 bases at V and 2 bases at J, with 11 bases in the middle. Germline assignment: CDR1 ENHRY and CDR2 SYGVKD. The CDR3 contains 15 residues. CDR3 region: CAISDRLTPYNEQFF. As DNA, the CDR3 is TGTGCCATCAGTGACCGACTGACCCCCTACAATGAGCAGTTCTTC.